A single sample gave rise to the 5 T cell receptor beta chains below, sequenced in a study of T cells in narcolepsy. Generated by immunoSEQ multiplex PCR, the TCRdb table keeps only in-frame clones and is missing some. The repertoire holds tens of thousands of clones, with approximately 89% as singletons. The sample consisted of CD45RA- memory CD4+ T cells from PBMCs. These receptors came from a human donor with narcolepsy.

The chain combines TRBV5-6 with TRBJ2-5; 9 bases match TRBD2. Trimming at V came to 2 bases and at J to 6 bases, leaving 5 bases not matched to a gene. The CDR3 has 14 residues. Germline V gene lookup returns CDR1 SGHDT and CDR2 YYEEEE. The CDR3 bases are TGTGCCAGCAGCTTCTCGGCTAGCGGGAAGACCCAGTACTTC. Its translation: CASSFSASGKTQYF.

The chain carries TRBV2 and TRBJ1-4; possibly TRBD1 for D (5 bases). The CDR3 is 14 amino acids. V was shortened by 4 bases and J by 8 bases, with 14 bases between the two germline ends. Germline CDR1 SNHLY, CDR2 FYNNEI. As DNA, the CDR3 is TGTGCCAGCAGTGGGGAACAGGTTGGCGAAAAACTGTTTTTT. Protein product: CASSGEQVGEKLFF.

The chain recombines TRBV10-3 with TRBJ2-5; weak D call: TRBD1 (6 bases). Germline V CDR1 and CDR2: ENHRY, SYGVKD. CDR3 length: 13 residues. Deletions cut 6 bases from V and 7 bases from J, with 15 bases between. The CDR3 loop is CAIRGGATTTQYF. In DNA form, the CDR3 reads TGTGCCATCAGAGGGGGTGCCACGACGACCCAGTACTTC.

The gene calls are TRBV6-5 and TRBJ2-5; tentatively, D is TRBD2 (5 bases). V lost 2 bases and J lost 4, with 11 bases in between. The CDR3 length is 14 residues. From germline, CDR1 is MNHEY and CDR2 SVGAGI. CDR3 sequence: CASSYGSPSETQYF. CDR3 bases: TGTGCCAGCAGTTACGGGAGTCCTTCAGAGACCCAGTACTTC.

The table lists this clone with a count of one. V usage is TRBV2 and J usage is TRBJ2-6; either TRBD1 or TRBD2 may fit D (6 bases each). The ends were cut back, 8 bases at V and 13 bases at J, with 21 bases in the middle. The length of the CDR3 is 14 residues. The germline V gene has CDR1 SNHLY and CDR2 FYNNEI. The CDR3 nucleotides read TGTGCCAGCCTGGGGGGCAGGGGAGCAGAGGTCCTGACTTTC. It translates to CASLGGRGAEVLTF.